This TCR beta chain is from a study of neurological immune-mediated disorders. Broader study findings: One cluster of related CDR3 sequences contained, by phylogenetic grouping, the repertoires of 18 of 34 multiple sclerosis patients and formed a possible signature. The multiple sclerosis repertoire cluster lacked an association with any feature, whether clinical or MRI.

The sample holds many counts of this clonotype. What it binds is not known. The germline V and J ends were trimmed by 4 bases and 5 bases, with 14 bases remaining between them. The CDR3 has 14 amino acids. Germline assignment: CDR1 SQVTM and CDR2 ANQGSEA. With 10-nucleotide random UMIs, 5'RACE was used to make the cDNA. MiXCR, run by TCRdb on the 5' RACE reads, gives a single entry per CDR3 protein. The sample gives about 65,000 distinct CDR3 sequences, roughly 4% of which show up once; around 2.7% is in the top ten. Unsorted libraries came from 2 million PBMCs stored at -80 °C. The chain carries TRBV29-1 and TRBJ2-2; weak D call: TRBD1 (6 bases). Sequencing was performed on PBMCs. The source of this sequence is a middle-aged man with multiple sclerosis. The CDR3 loop reads CSVGAGADTGELFF. In DNA, the CDR3 is TGCAGCGTTGGGGCAGGGGCTGATACCGGGGAGCTGTTTTTT.